The rows below give T cell receptor beta chains drawn from one sample of a study of blood T cell repertoires in COVID-19. Profiling relied on immunoSEQ multiplex PCR, and the TCRdb table lists in-frame clones only, not all of them. In the table there are roughly 300,000 clones, 92% of which are singletons. What was sequenced was PBMCs or T cells enriched from blood (not recorded which). These receptors were obtained from a woman between 25 and 40 years old who had recovered from COVID-19. The CDR3 runs from the conserved cysteine through the conserved F or W. A D gene is named only where the DNA matches it firmly. Clone sizes are given selectively: once, few, many, or a class where the clone is expanded.

d_gene | j_gene | abundance | v_gene | CDR3nt | CDR3aa
- | TRBJ2-2 | - | TRBV2 | TGTGCCAGCAGGGGCAACACCGGGGAGCTGTTTTTT | CASRGNTGELFF
TRBD1 | TRBJ1-2 | - | TRBV6-5 | TGTGCCAGCAAGCGGGACAGGGGTATCTATGGCTACACCTTC | CASKRDRGIYGYTF
TRBD2 | TRBJ2-3 | - | TRBV6-5 | TGTGCCAGCAGTCCTTTACTAGCGGGGACAGATACGCAGTATTTT | CASSPLLAGTDTQYF
- | TRBJ1-5 | - | TRBV3-1/TRBV3-2 | TGTGCCAGCAGCCAAGATACCACAAGCAATCAGCCCCAGCATTTT | CASSQDTTSNQPQHF
- | TRBJ2-7 | - | TRBV5-4 | TGTGCCAGCACCCCAAACCGGGGGAAACGGTCCCACGAGCAGTACTTC | CASTPNRGKRSHEQYF
- | TRBJ2-7 | - | TRBV4-1 | TGCGCCAGCAGCCAAGATTGGCAGGGCGGCTACGAGCAGTACTTC | CASSQDWQGGYEQYF
TRBD2 | TRBJ2-3 | - | TRBV7-9 | TGTGCCAGCAGCCCGGGGACTAGCGGGAGTACAGATACGCAGTATTTT | CASSPGTSGSTDTQYF
TRBD1 | TRBJ1-1 | - | TRBV7-9 | TGTGCCAGCAGCTTAGCACGGGGACAGGGGGGATACACTGAAGCTTTCTTT | CASSLARGQGGYTEAFF
- | TRBJ1-5 | - | TRBV24-1 | TGTGCCACCAGTGCTTATAGCAATCAGCCCCAGCATTTT | CATSAYSNQPQHF
- | TRBJ1-2 | - | TRBV4-1 | TGCGCCAGCAGCCAATTCATGAGGGGCAGGAGGGCCGGCTATGGCTACACCTTC | CASSQFMRGRRAGYGYTF
- | TRBJ2-7 | - | TRBV5-1 | TGCGCCAGCAGCCACCCAGGGACTTCCCACTACGAGCAGTACTTC | CASSHPGTSHYEQYF
- | TRBJ2-6 | - | TRBV19 | TGTGCCAGTAGTCGGTCGGGAAGCCTCGGGGCCAACGTCCTGACTTTC | CASSRSGSLGANVLTF
- | TRBJ2-7 | - | TRBV5-1 | TGCGCCAGCAGCTTCGCCCCGGGAGCCAGCTCCTACGAGCAGTACTTC | CASSFAPGASSYEQYF
- | TRBJ1-1 | - | TRBV12-3/TRBV12-4 | TGTGCCAGCAGTTTAGGCGTTTCCACTGAAGCTTTCTTT | CASSLGVSTEAFF
- | TRBJ1-6 | - | TRBV19 | TGTGCCAGTAGTATTGACATAAATTCACCCCTCCACTTT | CASSIDINSPLHF
TRBD1 | TRBJ2-7 | - | TRBV7-8 | TGTGCCAGCAGCCCGAGGACAGGGGGCCGCGAGCAGTACTTC | CASSPRTGGREQYF
TRBD1 | TRBJ1-2 | - | TRBV19 | TGTGCCAGTAGCGCCGAGTATCCCAGACAGGGCGGCTACACCTTC | CASSAEYPRQGGYTF
TRBD1 | TRBJ2-7 | - | TRBV13 | TGTGCCAGCAGCTCCGACAGGGGCGAGCAGTACTTC | CASSSDRGEQYF
- | TRBJ2-2 | few | TRBV30 | TGTGCCAGGACAAGGGGCGCCGGGGAGCTGTTTTTT | CARTRGAGELFF
TRBD1 | TRBJ1-4 | - | TRBV9 | TGTGCCAGCAGCGTACATGGACAGGGAAATGAAAAACTGTTTTTT | CASSVHGQGNEKLFF
- | TRBJ2-1 | - | TRBV4-1 | TGCGCCAGCAGCCAGGACCAGGGAAACTCCTACAATGAGCAGTTCTTC | CASSQDQGNSYNEQFF
- | TRBJ2-1 | - | TRBV5-1 | TGCGCATCGGACTCGGGCTACGGTGAGCAGTTCTTC | CASDSGYGEQFF